This TCR beta chain was retrieved from a study of control samples from healthy donors and cancer patients. Germline V gene sequence: CDR1 MNHEY, CDR2 SMNVEV (reference sequence). The germline V and J ends were trimmed by 3 bases and 0 bases, with 9 bases remaining between them. The CDR3 covers 15 residues. Generated by immunoSEQ multiplex PCR, the TCRdb table keeps only in-frame clones and is missing some. The table records around 99,000 clones, around nine tenths of them present only once. This TCR derives from a human donor in good health. The donor label of this sample is uncertain. The rearrangement links TRBV27 to TRBJ1-5, with D uncertain. The source material was blood. For the CDR3, the DNA is TGTGCCAGCAGTTTCAGTCGGAATAGCAATCAGCCCCAGCATTTT. It codes for CASSFSRNSNQPQHF.